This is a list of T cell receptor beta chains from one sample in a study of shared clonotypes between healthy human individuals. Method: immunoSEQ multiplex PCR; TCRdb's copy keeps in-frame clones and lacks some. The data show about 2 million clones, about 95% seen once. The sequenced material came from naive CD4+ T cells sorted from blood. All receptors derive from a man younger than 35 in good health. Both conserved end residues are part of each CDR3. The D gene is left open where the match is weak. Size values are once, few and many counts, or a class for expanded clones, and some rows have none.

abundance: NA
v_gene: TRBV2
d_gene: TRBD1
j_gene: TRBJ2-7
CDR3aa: CASSESGTGPYEQYF
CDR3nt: TGTGCCAGCAGTGAATCTGGGACAGGCCCCTACGAGCAGTACTTC

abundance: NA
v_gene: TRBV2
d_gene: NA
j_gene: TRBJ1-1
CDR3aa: CASSRSGNTEAFF
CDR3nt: TGTGCCAGCAGTCGGTCCGGTAACACTGAAGCTTTCTTT

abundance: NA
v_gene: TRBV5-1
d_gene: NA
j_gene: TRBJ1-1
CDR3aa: CASSLVAQQNTEAFF
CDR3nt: TGCGCCAGCAGCTTGGTGGCCCAACAGAACACTGAAGCTTTCTTT

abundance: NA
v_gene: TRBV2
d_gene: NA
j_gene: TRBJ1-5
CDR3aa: CASGLTTGSNQPQHF
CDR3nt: TGTGCCAGCGGACTAACAACAGGGAGCAATCAGCCCCAGCATTTT

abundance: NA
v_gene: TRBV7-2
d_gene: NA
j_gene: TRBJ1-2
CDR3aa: CASSLGDRFDGYTF
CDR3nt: TGTGCCAGCAGCCTCGGCGACAGGTTCGATGGCTACACCTTC

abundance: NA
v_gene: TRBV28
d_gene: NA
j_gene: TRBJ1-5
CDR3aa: CASTSGESNQPQHF
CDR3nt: TGTGCCAGCACCTCGGGAGAGAGCAATCAGCCCCAGCATTTT

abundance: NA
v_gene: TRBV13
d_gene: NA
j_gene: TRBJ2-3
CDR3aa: CASSLGRSTDTQYF
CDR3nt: TGTGCCAGCAGCTTAGGCCGGAGCACAGATACGCAGTATTTT

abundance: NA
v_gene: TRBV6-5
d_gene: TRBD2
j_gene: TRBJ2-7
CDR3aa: CASSRGLALYEQYF
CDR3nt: TGTGCCAGCAGCCGGGGACTAGCTTTATACGAGCAGTACTTC

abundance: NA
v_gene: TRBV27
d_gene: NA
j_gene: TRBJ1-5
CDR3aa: CASRGDGINQPQHF
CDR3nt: TGTGCCAGCAGGGGGGACGGAATAAATCAGCCCCAGCATTTT

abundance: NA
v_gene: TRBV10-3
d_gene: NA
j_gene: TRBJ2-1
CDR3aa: CAMLPQKHEQFF
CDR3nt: TGTGCCATGCTACCTCAAAAGCATGAGCAGTTCTTC

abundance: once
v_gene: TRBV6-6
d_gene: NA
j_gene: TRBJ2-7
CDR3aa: CASSPEGDEQYF
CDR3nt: TGTGCCAGCAGTCCCGAAGGAGACGAGCAGTACTTC

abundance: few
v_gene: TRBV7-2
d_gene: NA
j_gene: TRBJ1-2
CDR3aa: CASSLPGIRTYGYTF
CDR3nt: TGTGCCAGCAGCTTACCAGGGATCAGGACGTATGGCTACACCTTC

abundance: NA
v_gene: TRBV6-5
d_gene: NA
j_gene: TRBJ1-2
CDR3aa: CASSSFEFYGYTF
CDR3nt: TGTGCCAGCAGTTCATTCGAGTTCTATGGCTACACCTTC

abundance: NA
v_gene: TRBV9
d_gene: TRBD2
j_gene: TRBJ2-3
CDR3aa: CASSIGTSSTDTQYF
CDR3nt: TGTGCCAGCAGCATCGGGACTAGTAGCACAGATACGCAGTATTTT

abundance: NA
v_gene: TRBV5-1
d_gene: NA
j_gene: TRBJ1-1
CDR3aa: CASSLVADSTEAFF
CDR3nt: TGCGCCAGCAGCTTGGTGGCAGACAGCACTGAAGCTTTCTTT

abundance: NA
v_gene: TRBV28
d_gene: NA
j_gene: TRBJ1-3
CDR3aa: CASRPGNSGNTIYF
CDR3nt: TGTGCCAGCAGGCCAGGGAACTCTGGAAACACCATATATTTT

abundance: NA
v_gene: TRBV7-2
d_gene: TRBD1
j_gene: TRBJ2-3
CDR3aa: CASSLAGQGIDTQYF
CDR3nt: TGTGCCAGCAGCTTAGCGGGACAGGGGATAGATACGCAGTATTTT

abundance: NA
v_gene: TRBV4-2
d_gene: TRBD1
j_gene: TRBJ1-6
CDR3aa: CASSQEGDRGSPLHF
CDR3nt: TGTGCCAGCAGCCAAGAGGGGGACAGGGGATCACCCCTCCACTTT

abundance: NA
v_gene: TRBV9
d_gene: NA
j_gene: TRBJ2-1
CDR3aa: CASSVESSGNEQFF
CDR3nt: TGTGCCAGCAGCGTAGAATCTAGTGGCAATGAGCAGTTCTTC

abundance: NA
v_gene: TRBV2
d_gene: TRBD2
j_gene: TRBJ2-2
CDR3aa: CASSPSSGTTGELFF
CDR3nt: TGTGCCAGCAGCCCTTCTAGCGGTACTACCGGGGAGCTGTTTTTT

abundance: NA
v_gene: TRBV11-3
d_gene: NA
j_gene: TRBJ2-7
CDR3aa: CASSFHREPPHEQYF
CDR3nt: TGTGCCAGCAGCTTCCACAGGGAACCTCCGCACGAGCAGTACTTC

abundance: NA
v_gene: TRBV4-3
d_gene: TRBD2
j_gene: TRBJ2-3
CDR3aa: CASSQASGGGPDTQYF
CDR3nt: TGCGCCAGCAGCCAAGCTAGCGGGGGTGGGCCAGATACGCAGTATTTT

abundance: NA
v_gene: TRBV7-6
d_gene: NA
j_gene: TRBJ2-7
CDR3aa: CASSLSGTPYEQYF
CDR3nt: TGTGCCAGCAGCTTAAGCGGTACCCCCTACGAGCAGTACTTC

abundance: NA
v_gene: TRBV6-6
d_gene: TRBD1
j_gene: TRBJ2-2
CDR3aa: CASRPPGTGDTGELFF
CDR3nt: TGTGCCAGCAGACCCCCCGGGACAGGGGACACCGGGGAGCTGTTTTTT

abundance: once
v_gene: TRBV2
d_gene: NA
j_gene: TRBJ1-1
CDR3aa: CASSRVTEAFF
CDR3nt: TGTGCCAGCAGTCGGGTAACTGAAGCTTTCTTT

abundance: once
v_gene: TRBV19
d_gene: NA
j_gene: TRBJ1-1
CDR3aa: CASSIYGVRYVRTEAFF
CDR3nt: TGTGCCAGTAGTATCTACGGGGTCCGATACGTGAGGACTGAAGCTTTCTTT

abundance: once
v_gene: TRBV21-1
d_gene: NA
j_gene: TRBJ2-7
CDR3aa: CASSKWATSAYEQYF
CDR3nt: TGTGCCAGCAGCAAATGGGCGACGAGTGCCTACGAGCAGTACTTC

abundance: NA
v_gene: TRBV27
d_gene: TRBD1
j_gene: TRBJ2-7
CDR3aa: CASSPWDRGTGEQYF
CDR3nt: TGTGCCAGCAGTCCGTGGGACAGGGGGACGGGGGAGCAGTACTTC

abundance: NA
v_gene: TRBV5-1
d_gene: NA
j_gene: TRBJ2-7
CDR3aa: CASSLPGSSSYEQYF
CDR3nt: TGCGCCAGCAGCTTGCCAGGGAGTAGCTCCTACGAGCAGTACTTC

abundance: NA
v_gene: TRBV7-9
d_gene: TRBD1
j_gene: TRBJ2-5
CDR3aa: CASSLRTGGQETQYF
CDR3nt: TGTGCCAGCAGTCTCAGGACAGGGGGTCAAGAGACCCAGTACTTC

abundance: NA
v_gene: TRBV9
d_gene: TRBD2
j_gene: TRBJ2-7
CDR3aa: CASSVGSGGTYEQYF
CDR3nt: TGTGCCAGCAGCGTAGGAAGCGGGGGGACCTACGAGCAGTACTTC

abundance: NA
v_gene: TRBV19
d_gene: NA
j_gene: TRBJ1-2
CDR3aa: CASTESSTIQVNRYGYTF
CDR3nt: TGTGCCAGTACCGAATCTTCAACCATCCAGGTTAACCGGTATGGCTACACCTTC

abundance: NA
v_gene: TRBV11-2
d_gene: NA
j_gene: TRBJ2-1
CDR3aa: CASSLDRLWGYNEQFF
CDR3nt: TGTGCCAGCAGCTTAGATCGTCTTTGGGGGTACAATGAGCAGTTCTTC

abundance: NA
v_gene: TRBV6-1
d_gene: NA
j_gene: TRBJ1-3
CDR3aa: CASSEGDTIYF
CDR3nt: TGTGCCAGCAGTGAAGGGGACACCATATATTTT

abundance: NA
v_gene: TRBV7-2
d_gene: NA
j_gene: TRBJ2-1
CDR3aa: CASSLETGRASYNEQFF
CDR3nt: TGTGCCAGCAGCTTAGAGACAGGACGGGCATCCTACAATGAGCAGTTCTTC

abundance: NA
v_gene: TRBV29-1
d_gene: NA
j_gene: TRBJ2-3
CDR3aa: CSVEGRDVSDTQYF
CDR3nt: TGCAGCGTTGAGGGCCGGGACGTCTCAGATACGCAGTATTTT

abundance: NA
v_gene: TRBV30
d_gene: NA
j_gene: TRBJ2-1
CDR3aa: CAWGRGTYNEQFF
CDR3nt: TGTGCCTGGGGGAGGGGGACCTACAATGAGCAGTTCTTC

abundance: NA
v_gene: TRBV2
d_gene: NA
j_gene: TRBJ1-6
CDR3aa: CASPTEAGPNSPLHF
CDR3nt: TGTGCCAGCCCTACGGAGGCCGGACCTAATTCACCCCTCCACTTT

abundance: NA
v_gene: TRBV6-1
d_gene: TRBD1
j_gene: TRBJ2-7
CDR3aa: CASSENLDAGGRTYEQYF
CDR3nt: TGTGCCAGCAGTGAGAACTTAGACGCAGGGGGCAGAACCTACGAGCAGTACTTC

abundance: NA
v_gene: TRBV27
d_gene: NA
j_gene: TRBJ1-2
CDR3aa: CASSLGLTGPDNGYTF
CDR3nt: TGTGCCAGCAGTTTAGGGTTGACAGGCCCGGATAATGGCTACACCTTC

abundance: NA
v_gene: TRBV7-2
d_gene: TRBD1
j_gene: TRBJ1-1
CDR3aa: CASSFKTDREGTEAFF
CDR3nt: TGTGCCAGCAGCTTCAAAACGGACAGGGAGGGCACTGAAGCTTTCTTT

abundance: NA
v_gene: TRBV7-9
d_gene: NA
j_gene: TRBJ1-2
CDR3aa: CASSLKDPRRSVDGYTF
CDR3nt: TGTGCCAGCAGCTTAAAGGATCCCCGAAGGAGTGTAGATGGCTACACCTTC

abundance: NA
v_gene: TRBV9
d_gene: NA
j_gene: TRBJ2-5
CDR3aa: CASSVAGGQETQYF
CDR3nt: TGTGCCAGCAGCGTAGCTGGAGGGCAAGAGACCCAGTACTTC

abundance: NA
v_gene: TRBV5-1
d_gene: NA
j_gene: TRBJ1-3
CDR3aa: CASREGYSGNTIYF
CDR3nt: TGCGCCAGCCGGGAAGGCTACTCTGGAAACACCATATATTTT

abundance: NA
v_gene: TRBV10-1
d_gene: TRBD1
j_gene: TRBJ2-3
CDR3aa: CASSSGQGTYTQYF
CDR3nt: TGCGCCAGCAGTTCGGGACAGGGAACATATACGCAGTATTTT

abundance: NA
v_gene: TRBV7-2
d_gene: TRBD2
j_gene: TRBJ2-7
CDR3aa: CASSLEGGRPLFSYEQYF
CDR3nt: TGTGCCAGCAGCTTAGAGGGCGGGAGGCCTCTTTTTTCCTACGAGCAGTACTTC

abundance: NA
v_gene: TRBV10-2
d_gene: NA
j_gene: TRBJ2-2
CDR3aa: CASAWRTGELFF
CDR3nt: TGCGCCAGCGCATGGCGCACCGGGGAGCTGTTTTTT

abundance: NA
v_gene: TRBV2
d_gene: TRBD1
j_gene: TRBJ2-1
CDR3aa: CASSVRTGEQFF
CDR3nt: TGTGCCAGCAGTGTTCGGACAGGGGAGCAGTTCTTC

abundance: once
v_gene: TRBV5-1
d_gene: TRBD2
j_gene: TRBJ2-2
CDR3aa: CASSSGSPGELFF
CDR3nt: TGCGCCAGCAGTAGCGGGAGCCCCGGGGAGCTGTTTTTT

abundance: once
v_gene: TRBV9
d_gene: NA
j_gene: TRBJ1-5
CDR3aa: CASSEDGYSNQPQHF
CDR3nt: TGTGCCAGCAGCGAGGACGGTTATAGCAATCAGCCCCAGCATTTT